The entry that follows covers one TCR beta chain sequence. What it binds is unknown. The sample belongs to a study of OX40 agonist ivuxolimab in advanced cancers. The wider study: Cohort: 75% to 90% men, mean age approximately 60, aged about 23 to 80. Partial responses were observed in three patients, of whom one had hepatocellular carcinoma and two had cutaneous melanoma.

Points from the study as a whole: Undetermined was the antigen specificity of the expanded peripheral T cells.

Assay: immunoSEQ multiplex PCR; the TCRdb copy retains only in-frame clones and omits some. The sample holds 25,000 to 35,000 clones, approximately 81% seen once. The CDR3 runs to 11 residues. The germline V gene encodes CDR1 SNHLY and CDR2 FYNNEI. V lost 3 bases and J 6 bases, leaving 5 bases between the germline ends. J is TRBJ2-5 and V is TRBV2, with D uncertain. This clonotype was obtained from an adult with an advanced solid tumor such as melanoma, head and neck, liver or kidney cancer. This specimen consisted of CD4+ or CD8+ T cells sorted from blood, obtained in a trial of the OX40 agonist ivuxolimab. This chain's CDR3 is CASSDFKTQYF. CDR3 bases: TGTGCCAGCAGTGATTTTAAGACCCAGTACTTC. The entire variable domain, with the rest obtained from reference TRBV2 and TRBJ2-5, is as follows: EPEVTQTPSHQVTQMGQEVILRCVPISNHLYFYWYRQILGQKVEFLVSFYNNEISEKSEIFDDQFSVERPDGSNFTLKIRSTKLEDSAMYFCASSDFKTQYFGPGTRLLVL.